This T cell receptor (beta chain) was captured by sequencing in a study of Ad26.COV2.S vaccination and SARS-CoV-2 variants (dated by TCRdb to the early 2020s). About the full investigation: TCRbeta repertoire sequencing served as the tool for gauging how specific and how broad the SARS-CoV-2-reactive T cell receptors were following Ad26.COV2.S vaccination. The TCR-sequenced set comprised about 32 samples: about 19 Ad26.COV2.S vaccine recipients, 5 placebo recipients and 8 SARS-CoV-2 convalescent individuals. Here is what the overall study found, with its caveats: The authors noted that total T cell responses may have been underestimated by the TCR breadth and depth analyses. Spike-specific TCR breadth was higher in Ad26.COV2.S recipients than in placebo recipients (P = 0.0014). Vaccine and placebo recipients had comparable non-spike TCR breadth, which fits with the vaccine containing only spike. After vaccination, spike-specific CD8+ and CD4+ T cell responses were reported to show substantial breadth.

A word on this clone: This clone's antigen is unknown. No much larger clonotype is one base removed from it; base qualities were not supplied.

Read against the paper, the sample's time point label means: individuals recovered from natural SARS-CoV-2 infection. The immunoSEQ Assay was used to sequence TCRbeta CDR3 regions. After extraction, genomic DNA underwent amplification by bias-controlled multiplex PCR, followed by high-throughput sequencing. For the original study's pipeline: To quantify the absolute abundance of every unique TCRbeta CDR3 region, sequences were collapsed and filtered. T cell fraction was estimated by normalization of TCRbeta template counts to usable DNA, with usable DNA being measured through amplification of reference genes present in all nucleated cells. Repertoire TCRs were annotated as SARS-CoV-2-specific when V gene, CDR3 amino acid sequence and J gene were exactly matched to a known reactive TCR set. The reference SARS-CoV-2 TCR set came from MIRA and was filtered for enrichment in COVID-19-positive ImmuneCODE repertoires, removing public or cross-reactive TCRs. Drawing on the MIRA antigens, annotated TCRs were analysed further at the level of specific ORF or position within ORF. Depth was the summed frequency of annotated unique rearrangements, while breadth was defined as annotated unique rearrangements over total unique productive rearrangements. Two-sided Wilcoxon rank-sum tests were applied when comparing TCR breadth between groups. TCRdb stores this immuneACCESS table with in-frame sequences only. Part of the clones is absent; in the studies checked, under half of the shortfall reflects unresolved V genes, and no reason is known for the rest. Clone size and V and J calls were adopted from that table, with D and trimming inferred from the DNA. The sample has 180,000 or so clones on record, approximately 88% of them singletons. The top ten clonotypes cover around 6.3% of the sample.

The sequence was collected from a human donor who had recovered from COVID-19. Sequences were derived from peripheral blood, sampled after recovery from COVID-19.

The DNA sequence follows: TGTGCCAGCAGCCCCGGGGGGCACGGGGCCAACGTCCTGACTTTC. Its translation is CASSPGGHGANVLTF. The rearrangement combines TRBV7-7 with TRBJ2-6; perhaps TRBD2 is the D gene, with 7 bases matching. The CDR3, from cysteine to phenylalanine, totals 15 residues. Just the 45-base CDR3 DNA is kept, in frame starting at base 1. V is shortened by 5 bases, J by 4 bases, and the region joining them spans 12 bases. Looking up the germline V gene (reference sequence) yields CDR1 SSHAT and CDR2 FNYEAQ.